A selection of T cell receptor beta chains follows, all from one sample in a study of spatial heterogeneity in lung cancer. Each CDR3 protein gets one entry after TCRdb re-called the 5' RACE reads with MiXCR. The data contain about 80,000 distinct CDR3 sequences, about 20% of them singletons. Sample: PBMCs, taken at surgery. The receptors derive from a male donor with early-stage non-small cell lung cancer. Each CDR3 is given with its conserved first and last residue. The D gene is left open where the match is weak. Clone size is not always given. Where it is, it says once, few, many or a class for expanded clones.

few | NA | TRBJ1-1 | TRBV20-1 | CSARYPPTEAFF | TGCAGTGCTAGGTATCCGCCCACTGAAGCTTTCTTT
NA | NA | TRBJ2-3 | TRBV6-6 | CASSSTRASTDTQYF | TGTGCCAGCAGTTCGACCAGGGCTAGCACAGATACGCAGTATTTT
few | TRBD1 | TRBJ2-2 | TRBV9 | CASSPRTGEDTGELFF | TGTGCCAGCAGCCCGCGGACAGGGGAGGACACCGGGGAGCTGTTTTTT
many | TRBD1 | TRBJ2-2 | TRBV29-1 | CSVQGTGAGELFF | TGCAGCGTTCAAGGGACAGGGGCCGGGGAGCTGTTTTTT
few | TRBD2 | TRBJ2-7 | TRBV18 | CASSLGREEQYF | TGTGCCAGCTCCCTCGGGAGGGAAGAGCAGTACTTC
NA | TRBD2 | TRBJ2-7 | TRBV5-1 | CASSSGTSGSYEQYF | TGCGCCAGCAGCTCGGGGACTAGCGGTTCCTACGAGCAGTACTTC
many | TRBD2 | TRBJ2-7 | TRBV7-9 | CASSPAGISWEQYF | TGTGCCAGCAGCCCAGCGGGGATCTCATGGGAGCAGTACTTC
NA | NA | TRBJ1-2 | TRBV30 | CAWSSGPLNYGYTF | TGTGCCTGGAGTTCCGGGCCTCTGAACTATGGCTACACCTTC
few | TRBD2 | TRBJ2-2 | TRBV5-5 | CASSLRLAVNTGELFF | TGTGCCAGCAGCCTCAGACTAGCGGTGAACACCGGGGAGCTGTTTTTT
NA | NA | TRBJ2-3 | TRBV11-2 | CASSFSPADTQYF | TGTGCCAGCAGCTTCTCGCCTGCAGATACGCAGTATTTT
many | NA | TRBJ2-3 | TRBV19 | CASREYRGTDTQYF | TGTGCCAGCAGGGAGTATAGAGGCACAGATACGCAGTATTTT
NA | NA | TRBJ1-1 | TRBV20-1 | CSARLGGKTEAFF | TGCAGTGCTAGGTTGGGGGGAAAGACTGAAGCTTTCTTT
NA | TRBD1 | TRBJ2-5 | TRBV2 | CASSPGTGVQETQYF | TGTGCCAGTTCCCCAGGGACAGGGGTCCAAGAGACCCAGTACTTC
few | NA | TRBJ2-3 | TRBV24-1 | CATSRATDTQYF | TGTGCCACCTCTAGGGCCACAGATACGCAGTATTTT
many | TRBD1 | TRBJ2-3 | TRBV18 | CASSPPGQGIGDTQYF | TGTGCCAGCTCACCACCCGGACAGGGGATAGGAGATACGCAGTATTTT
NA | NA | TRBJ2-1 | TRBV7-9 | CASSSKGPSSEQFF | TGTGCCAGCAGCTCCAAAGGGCCGAGCTCTGAGCAGTTCTTC
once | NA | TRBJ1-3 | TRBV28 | CASSYPSFQSSGNTIYF | TGTGCCAGCAGTTACCCCTCGTTCCAGAGCTCTGGAAACACCATATATTTT
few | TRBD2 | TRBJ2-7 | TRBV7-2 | CASSFGGLAGAYEQYF | TGTGCCAGCAGCTTTGGGGGACTAGCGGGAGCATACGAGCAGTACTTC
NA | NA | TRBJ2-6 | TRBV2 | CASSGGARANVLTF | TGTGCCAGCAGTGGCGGTGCTCGGGCCAACGTCCTGACTTTC
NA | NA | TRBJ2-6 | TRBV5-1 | CASSSRQLEANVLTF | TGCGCCAGCAGCTCGCGACAGTTGGAGGCCAACGTCCTGACTTTC
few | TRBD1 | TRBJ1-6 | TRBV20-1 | CSAVRDRENSPLHF | TGCAGTGCTGTCCGGGACAGGGAGAATTCACCCCTCCACTTT
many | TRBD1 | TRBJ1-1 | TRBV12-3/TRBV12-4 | CASSFDRGAEAFF | TGTGCCAGCAGTTTTGACAGGGGGGCTGAAGCTTTCTTT
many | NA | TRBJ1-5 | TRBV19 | CASQGSAQMRSNQPQHF | TGTGCCAGTCAAGGCAGCGCCCAAATGCGGAGCAATCAGCCCCAGCATTTT
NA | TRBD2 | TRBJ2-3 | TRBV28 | CASSSLAASTDTQYF | TGTGCCAGCAGCTCTCTAGCGGCTAGCACAGATACGCAGTATTTT
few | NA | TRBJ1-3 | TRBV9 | CASSVSDTISGNTIYF | TGTGCCAGCAGCGTATCAGACACAATCTCTGGAAACACCATATATTTT
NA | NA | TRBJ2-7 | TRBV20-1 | CSARDTEWSYEQYF | TGCAGTGCTAGAGATACGGAATGGAGCTACGAGCAGTACTTC
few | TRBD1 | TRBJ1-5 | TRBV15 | CATSRGPNDRDNQPQHF | TGTGCCACCAGCAGAGGACCTAACGACAGGGACAATCAGCCCCAGCATTTT
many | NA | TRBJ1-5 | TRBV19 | CASSTTRLVGNQPQHF | TGTGCCAGTAGTACCACACGTCTTGTCGGCAATCAGCCCCAGCATTTT
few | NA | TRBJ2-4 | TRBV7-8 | CASSAMDVLAKNIQYF | TGTGCCAGCAGCGCCATGGACGTTTTAGCCAAAAACATTCAGTACTTC
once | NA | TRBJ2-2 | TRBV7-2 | CASSTPGTGTGELFF | TGTGCCAGCAGCACCCCGGGGACGGGCACCGGGGAGCTGTTTTTT
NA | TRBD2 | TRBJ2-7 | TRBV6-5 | CASRFGLAGTYEQYF | TGTGCCAGCAGATTCGGACTAGCGGGAACCTACGAGCAGTACTTC
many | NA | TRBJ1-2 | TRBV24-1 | CATSERRTAIFSNYGYTF | TGTGCCACCAGTGAGCGAAGGACGGCTATCTTCTCTAACTATGGCTACACCTTC
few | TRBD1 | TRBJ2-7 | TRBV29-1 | CSAGTGDYEQYF | TGCAGCGCCGGAACAGGGGACTACGAGCAGTACTTC
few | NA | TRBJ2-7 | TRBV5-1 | CASSPAGPYEQYF | TGCGCCAGCAGCCCGGCCGGTCCCTACGAGCAGTACTTC
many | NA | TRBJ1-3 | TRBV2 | CASSRDGVSGNTIYF | TGTGCCAGCAGTCGGGACGGAGTCTCTGGAAACACCATATATTTT
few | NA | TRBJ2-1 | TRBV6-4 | CASRARGNNEQFF | TGTGCCAGCAGAGCTAGAGGAAACAATGAGCAGTTCTTC
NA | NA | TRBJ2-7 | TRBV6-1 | CASSTGQTYEQYF | TGTGCCAGCAGTACAGGACAGACCTACGAGCAGTACTTC
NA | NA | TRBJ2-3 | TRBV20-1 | CSASGSGRNTDTQYF | TGCAGTGCTAGTGGGAGCGGACGGAACACAGATACGCAGTATTTT
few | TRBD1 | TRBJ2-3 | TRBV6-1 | CASSLRGQAEDTQYF | TGTGCCAGCAGCCTTAGGGGACAGGCCGAAGATACGCAGTATTTT
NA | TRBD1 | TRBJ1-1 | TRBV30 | CAWSRTGGTMNTEAFF | TGTGCCTGGAGCCGAACAGGGGGAACTATGAACACTGAAGCTTTCTTT
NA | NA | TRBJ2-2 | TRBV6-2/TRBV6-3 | CASSDSSATGELFF | TGTGCCAGCTCCGACAGTTCGGCGACCGGGGAGCTGTTTTTT
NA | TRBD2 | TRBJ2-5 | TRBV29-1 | CSADVLAGVETQYF | TGCAGCGCCGATGTTTTAGCGGGAGTGGAGACCCAGTACTTC
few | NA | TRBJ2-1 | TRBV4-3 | CASSQVREAYNEQFF | TGCGCCAGCAGCCAAGTGAGGGAAGCCTACAATGAGCAGTTCTTC
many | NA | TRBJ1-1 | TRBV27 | CASSRDLWDTEAFF | TGTGCCAGCAGTCGGGACCTATGGGACACTGAAGCTTTCTTT
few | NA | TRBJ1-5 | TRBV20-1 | CSGSLGGGNQPQHF | TGCAGTGGAAGTCTAGGGGGTGGCAATCAGCCCCAGCATTTT
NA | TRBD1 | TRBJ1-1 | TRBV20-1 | CSAHEDRGKTEAFF | TGCAGTGCCCATGAGGACAGGGGGAAGACTGAAGCTTTCTTT
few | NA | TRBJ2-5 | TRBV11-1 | CASSSPGETQYF | TGTGCCAGCAGCTCCCCGGGGGAGACCCAGTACTTC
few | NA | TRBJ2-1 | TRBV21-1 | CASSNVSTLVPYNEQFF | TGTGCCAGCAGCAACGTATCGACTCTTGTCCCCTACAATGAGCAGTTCTTC
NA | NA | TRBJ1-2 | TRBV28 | CASSRPEAPANYGYTF | TGTGCCAGCAGTCGGCCTGAGGCGCCAGCTAACTATGGCTACACCTTC
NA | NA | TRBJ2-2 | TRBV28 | CASSSLGTGELFF | TGTGCCAGCAGTTCCCTGGGAACCGGGGAGCTGTTTTTT
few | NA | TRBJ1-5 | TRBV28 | CASSSAGATIYQPQHF | TGTGCCAGCAGTTCCGCAGGGGCCACCATCTATCAGCCCCAGCATTTT
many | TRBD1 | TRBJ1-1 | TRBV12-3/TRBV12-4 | CASNARDRGTEAFF | TGTGCCAGCAACGCCCGGGACAGGGGCACTGAAGCTTTCTTT